This T cell receptor beta chain was recorded in a study of blood T cell repertoires in COVID-19. Whole-study context: Both acute and convalescent COVID-19 samples were obtained from the United States, Italy and Spain. Sources were T cells, B-cell-depleted T cells, or PBMCs; the material itself was cDNA or gDNA.

How the authors handled the data: Cell counts per sample came from amplifying reference gene primers. This table comes from immunoSEQ multiplex PCR, and its TCRdb copy is limited to in-frame clones, with some not included. D and trimming were read from the DNA, whereas the V and J calls and clone size are those reported in that table. This sample has over 40,000 clones, with about 80% found just once. Germline V gene data show CDR1 as SGHNT and CDR2 as YYREEE (reference sequence). V trimming: 4 bases; J trimming: 6 bases; junction bases outside the gene matches: 6. CDR3 length equals 14 residues. The sample consisted of peripheral blood. This chain connects TRBV5-4 to TRBJ2-2; 7 bases align to TRBD2. The clonotype comes from a human donor in a cohort sampled during active COVID-19. The CDR3 reads CASSPRAGAGELFF. The CDR3 DNA reads as TGTGCCAGCAGCCCCCGGGCGGGGGCCGGGGAGCTGTTTTTT. Using reference TRBV5-4 and TRBJ2-2 for the parts outside the CDR3, the full variable domain is ETGVTQSPTHLIKTRGQQVTLRCSSQSGHNTVSWYQQALGQGPQFIFQYYREEENGRGNFPPRFSGLQFPNYSSELNVNALELDDSALYLCASSPRAGAGELFFGEGSRLTVL.